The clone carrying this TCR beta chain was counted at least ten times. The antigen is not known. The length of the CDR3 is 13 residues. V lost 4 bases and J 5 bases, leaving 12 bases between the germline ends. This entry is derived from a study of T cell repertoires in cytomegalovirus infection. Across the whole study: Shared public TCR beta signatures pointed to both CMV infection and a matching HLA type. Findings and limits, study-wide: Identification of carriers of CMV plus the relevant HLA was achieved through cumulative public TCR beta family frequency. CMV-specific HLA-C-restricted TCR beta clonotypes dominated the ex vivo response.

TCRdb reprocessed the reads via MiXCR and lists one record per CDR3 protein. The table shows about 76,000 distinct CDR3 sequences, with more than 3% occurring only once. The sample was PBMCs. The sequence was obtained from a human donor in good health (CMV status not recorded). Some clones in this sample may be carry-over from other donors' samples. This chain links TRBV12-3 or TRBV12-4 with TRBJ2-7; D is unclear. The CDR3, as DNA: TGTGCCAGCAGTTCACGATGGGTGGACGAGCAGTACTTC. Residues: CASSSRWVDEQYF.